This T cell receptor beta chain was documented in a study of blood T cell repertoires in COVID-19. Study in general: Collection of acute and convalescent COVID-19 samples took place in the United States, Italy and Spain. T cells, B-cell-depleted T cells, or PBMCs provided the cDNA or gDNA that served as material.

CDR1 and CDR2 from the germline V gene are SQVTM and ANQGSEA. The CDR3 contains 15 residues. V was clipped by 4 bases and J by 5 bases, with 20 bases between them. This table comes from immunoSEQ multiplex PCR, and its TCRdb copy is limited to in-frame clones, with some not included. The data show a few hundred thousand clones, with 75% to 85% seen just once and 7.4% held by the top ten. The receptor was derived from a woman in her forties or fifties with acute or convalescent COVID-19. Sequencing used peripheral blood. The chain uses TRBV29-1 and TRBJ1-2, with unresolved D. CDR3 in DNA: TGCAGCGTTGTAGGTTTTGGGAGGGTTTGGTATGGCTACACCTTC. It is translated as CSVVGFGRVWYGYTF.